The 17 T cell receptor beta chains below all came from one sample that was sequenced in a study of T cell repertoires in cytomegalovirus infection. TCRdb reanalysed the reads using MiXCR and keeps one entry per CDR3 protein. Among approximately 250,000 distinct CDR3 sequences, less than 9.5% were seen once, and the ten largest hold around 16%. Sequences were obtained from PBMCs. These receptors were collected from a human donor in good health (CMV status not recorded). Some clones in this sample may be carry-over from other donors' samples.

In this sample, this clonotype turned up many times. The chain carries TRBV19 and TRBJ2-1; D unresolved. The germline V gene encodes CDR1 LNHDA and CDR2 SQIVND (reference sequence). This CDR3 is built from 12 residues. Deletions cut 7 bases from V and 4 bases from J, with 8 bases between. In DNA form, the CDR3 reads TGTGCCAGTAATAGCAGATACAATGAGCAGTTCTTC. Its translation is CASNSRYNEQFF.

This clonotype was seen many times. DNA for the CDR3: TGTGCCAGCAGTTACGCCGGAAGCACAGATACGCAGTATTTT. It codes for CASSYAGSTDTQYF. The chain links TRBV6-6 to TRBJ2-3, with no clear D. In germline, CDR1 is MNHNY, CDR2 SVGAGI (reference sequence). This CDR3 comprises 14 residues. V gave up 2 bases and J gave up 0 bases, with 6 bases separating them.

This clonotype was counted at least ten times. V gene TRBV12-3 or TRBV12-4 combines with J gene TRBJ1-1; TRBD1 matches at 9 bases. CDR3 length equals 17 residues. After removal of 3 bases from V and 0 bases from J, the junction contained 8 bases not matched to a gene. CDR3 nucleotide sequence: TGTGCCAGCAGTTTGAATACAGGGGGCACCATGAACACTGAAGCTTTCTTT. It codes for CASSLNTGGTMNTEAFF.

The sample holds many counts of this clonotype. This CDR3 reads CATVRNLLGDYTF. CDR3 coding DNA: TGTGCCACCGTACGGAACCTCTTGGGGGACTACACCTTC. V gene TRBV6-2 or TRBV6-3 combines with J gene TRBJ1-2; D perhaps matches TRBD1 (5 bases). Germline-derived CDR1 and CDR2 are MNHEY and SVGEGT. The CDR3 consists of 13 residues. The V end lost 10 bases, the J end lost 10 bases, and 22 bases lay between the germline ends.

This clonotype was seen ten or more times. The chain links TRBV7-6 to TRBJ1-2, with 9 bases fitting TRBD1. V lost 10 bases to trimming and J lost 7 bases; unmatched junction nucleotides: 10. The CDR3 loop spans 13 amino acids. Germline CDR1 reads SGHVS; CDR2 reads FNYEAQ. CDR3 coding DNA: TGTGCCACCGCCAGCACAGGGGGCTTTGGCTACACCTTC. This encodes CATASTGGFGYTF.

This clonotype was found many times. This sequence joins TRBV7-2 and TRBJ2-1, with 8 bases identical to TRBD2. This CDR3 spans 15 amino acids. V lost 6 bases and J lost 0; bases outside the gene matches: 4. Germline assignment: CDR1 SGHTA and CDR2 FQGNSA. CDR3 DNA: TGTGCCAGCAGTCGTAGCGGGAACTCCTACAATGAGCAGTTCTTC. This sequence encodes CASSRSGNSYNEQFF.

This clonotype came up many times. The chain links TRBV20-1 to TRBJ1-1; D may be TRBD1 (6 bases). V was cut by 0 bases and J by 3 bases, with 29 bases left in between. This CDR3 comprises 20 residues. Germline CDR1 DFQATT, CDR2 SNEGSKA (reference sequence). The CDR3 spells CSARDLDPPGEGGPHTEAFF. In DNA, the CDR3 is TGCAGTGCTAGAGATCTAGACCCTCCAGGGGAGGGCGGGCCGCACACTGAAGCTTTCTTT.

CDR3 amino acids: CASQSGGFQETQYF. The CDR3 DNA is TGTGCCAGCCAAAGCGGGGGTTTCCAAGAGACCCAGTACTTC. This chain uses TRBV2 with TRBJ2-5, with TRBD2 identical over 8 bases. The CDR3 runs to 14 residues. J was trimmed by 1 base and V by 8 bases; bases with no gene match: 6. Germline V lookup: CDR1 SNHLY, CDR2 FYNNEI.

The rearrangement links TRBV7-2 to TRBJ1-5; 7 bases line up with TRBD1. The germline V gene has CDR1 SGHTA and CDR2 FQGNSA. The CDR3 has 16 residues. Trimming cost V 2 bases and J 4 bases; bases outside gene matches: 8. CDR3 protein: CASSLQGGTVNQPQHF. CDR3 DNA sequence: TGTGCCAGCAGCTTACAGGGGGGTACGGTTAATCAGCCCCAGCATTTT.

This clonotype was observed at least ten times. The chain combines TRBV7-8 with TRBJ2-3; TRBD2 matches 8 bases. Unmatched junction bases numbered 23, after V lost 4 bases and J lost 5 bases. Germline assignment: CDR1 SGHVS and CDR2 FQNEAQ. This CDR3 has 20 amino acids. CDR3 in amino acids: CASSYPPEVAGTVGGDTQYF. DNA for the CDR3: TGTGCCAGCAGCTATCCCCCGGAGGTAGCGGGGACCGTTGGGGGAGATACGCAGTATTTT. Supplemented by reference TRBV7-8 and TRBJ2-3, the full variable domain reads GAGVSQSPRYKVAKRGQDVALRCDPISGHVSLFWYQQALGQGPEFLTYFQNEAQLDKSGLPSDRFFAERPEGSVSTLKIQRTQQEDSAVYLCASSYPPEVAGTVGGDTQYFGPGTRLTVL.

Many counts were recorded for this clonotype. In DNA, the CDR3 is TGTGCCAGCAGTGAACCGGGACTAGGCTACGAGCAGTACTTC. This gives the protein CASSEPGLGYEQYF. This chain uses TRBV6-2 or TRBV6-3 with TRBJ2-7; 8 bases fit TRBD2. CDR3 size: 14 residues. Losses at the gene ends were 5 bases for V and 3 bases for J; bases not matched to a gene: 6. Looked up from germline, CDR1 is MNHEY and CDR2 is SVGEGT.

This clonotype was counted at least ten times. This chain links TRBV4-1 with TRBJ2-3; 8 nucleotides line up with TRBD2. Germline CDR1 reads MGHRA; CDR2 reads YSYEKL. V shed 0 bases and J 4 bases; nucleotides not matched to a gene: 12. The length of the CDR3 is 18 residues. The CDR3 coding sequence is TGCGCCAGCAGCCAAGAAGGTGTTGGGACTAGGGTCGCAGATACGCAGTATTTT. This sequence encodes CASSQEGVGTRVADTQYF.

This clonotype was picked up many times. J is TRBJ2-7 and V is TRBV6-2 or TRBV6-3; perhaps TRBD2 as D (6 bases). The CDR3 has 14 residues. CDR1 and CDR2 (germline): MNHEY, SVGEGT. V was pared by 2 bases and J by 5 bases, with 13 bases between. This CDR3 is CASSYPYWGDEQYF. CDR3 DNA: TGTGCCAGCAGTTACCCATACTGGGGGGACGAGCAGTACTTC.

This clonotype was detected many times. The gene calls are TRBV7-6 and TRBJ2-2; D unclear. The germline V gene encodes CDR1 SGHVS and CDR2 FNYEAQ. The CDR3 consists of 15 residues. Trimming pared 3 bases from V and 6 bases from J, leaving 14 bases between. The CDR3: CASSFGQSSSGELFF. The DNA for the CDR3 is TGTGCCAGCAGCTTTGGCCAAAGTAGTTCCGGGGAGCTGTTTTTT.

By frequency in the sample, this clonotype is medium-sized. V gene TRBV7-9 combines with J gene TRBJ1-2; unclear D gene. The CDR3 extends over 14 amino acids. Germline V CDR1 and CDR2: SEHNR, FQNEAQ (reference sequence). V shed 1 base and J shed 2 bases, with 8 bases lying between them. CDR3 residues: CASSLESPNYGYTF. The CDR3 region has the DNA TGTGCCAGCAGCTTAGAATCACCGAACTATGGCTACACCTTC.

This clonotype was observed a few times. The chain links TRBV11-2 to TRBJ1-2; 7 nucleotides agree with TRBD1. J gave up 4 bases and V 5 bases, and 7 bases lay outside the gene matches. In germline, CDR1 is SGHAT, CDR2 FQNNGV. CDR3 size: 14 residues. The CDR3 region is CASSPAWDSYGYTF. The CDR3 DNA follows: TGTGCCAGCAGCCCCGCGTGGGACAGCTATGGCTACACCTTC.

V is TRBV20-1 and J is TRBJ2-7; 10 nucleotides line up with TRBD1. The V gene's germline CDR1 is DFQATT and CDR2 SNEGSKA (reference sequence). The CDR3 covers 15 residues. J lost 2 bases, V lost 3 bases, and 7 bases had no gene match. CDR3 DNA: TGCAGTGCTAGCCCGATGACAGGGGGCGCCTACGAGCAGTACTTC. Its translation: CSASPMTGGAYEQYF.